This T cell receptor beta chain was recorded in a study of OX40 agonist ivuxolimab in advanced cancers. Data came from immunoSEQ multiplex PCR; TCRdb stores just in-frame clones and leaves some out. In the table there are around 26,000 clones, 79% of which are singletons. The CDR3 contains 13 residues. The germline V gene has CDR1 LNHDA and CDR2 SQIVND (reference sequence). V was clipped by 3 bases and J by 4 bases, with 9 bases between them. This clonotype was obtained from an adult with an advanced solid tumor such as melanoma, head and neck, liver or kidney cancer. The specimen was CD4+ or CD8+ T cells sorted from blood, collected in a trial of the OX40 agonist ivuxolimab. This chain joins TRBV19 and TRBJ1-1; D ambiguous. The CDR3 bases are TGTGCCAGTAGTATCTCGGCCATCACTGAAGCTTTCTTT. The encoded protein is CASSISAITEAFF.